This TCR beta chain was identified during a study of PD-1 blockade in classical Hodgkin lymphoma. Study context: It was nivolumab at 3 mg/kg, given intravenously every 2 weeks, that patients received.

The CDR3 consists of 14 residues. Trimming removed 5 bases at V and 2 bases at J, with 12 bases between. Germline assignment: CDR1 MNHNS and CDR2 SASEGT. TCRdb's copy holds only in-frame clones and misses some; the assay was immunoSEQ multiplex PCR. The sample records over 35,000 clones, more than 85% being singletons. This clone was counted a few times. Its cognate antigen is unknown. Each of the patients experienced relapse following autologous stem cell transplantation, and their brentuximab vedotin exposure differed. Study results and limitations: Relative to healthy donors, newly diagnosed patients reportedly had lower baseline TCR diversity, which was reported as lower still in relapsed/refractory patients. After ASCT, patients who started nivolumab under 1 year later were excluded.

This sequence originates from a human donor with classical Hodgkin lymphoma. V usage is TRBV6-1 and J usage is TRBJ1-2; maybe TRBD1 (6 bases). The specimen comprised peripheral blood mononuclear cells (PBMCs), sampled before the second cycle of nivolumab. CDR3 sequence (DNA): TGTGCCAGCAGTTCCGGGACACACAACTATGGCTACACCTTC. It translates to CASSSGTHNYGYTF.